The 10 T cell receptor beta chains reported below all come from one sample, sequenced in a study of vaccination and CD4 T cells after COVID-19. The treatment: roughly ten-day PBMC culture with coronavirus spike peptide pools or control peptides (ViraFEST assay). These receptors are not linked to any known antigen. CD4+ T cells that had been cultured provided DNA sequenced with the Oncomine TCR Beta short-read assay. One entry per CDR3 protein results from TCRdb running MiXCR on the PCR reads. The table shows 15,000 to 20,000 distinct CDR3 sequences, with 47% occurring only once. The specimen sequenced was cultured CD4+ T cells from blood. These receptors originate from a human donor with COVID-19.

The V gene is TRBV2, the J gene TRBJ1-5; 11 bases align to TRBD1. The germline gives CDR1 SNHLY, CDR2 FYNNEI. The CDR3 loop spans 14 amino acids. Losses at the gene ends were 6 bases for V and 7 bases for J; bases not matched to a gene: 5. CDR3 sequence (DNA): TGTGCCAGCAGCGGACAGGGGGCAGGACAGCCCCAGCATTTT. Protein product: CASSGQGAGQPQHF.

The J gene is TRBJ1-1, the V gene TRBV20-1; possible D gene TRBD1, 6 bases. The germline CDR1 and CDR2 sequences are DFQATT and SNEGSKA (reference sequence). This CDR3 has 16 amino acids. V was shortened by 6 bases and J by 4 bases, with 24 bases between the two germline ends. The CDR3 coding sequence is TGCAGTGCGGTCGGACAGAAGGGGGTAGCGGGCACTGAAGCTTTCTTT. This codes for CSAVGQKGVAGTEAFF.

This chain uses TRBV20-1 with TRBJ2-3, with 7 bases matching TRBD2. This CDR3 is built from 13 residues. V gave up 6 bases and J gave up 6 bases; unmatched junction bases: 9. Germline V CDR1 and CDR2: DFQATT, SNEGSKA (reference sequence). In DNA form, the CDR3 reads TGCAGTGCCATGGGGGGGGGTACGGATACGCAGTATTTT. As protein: CSAMGGGTDTQYF.

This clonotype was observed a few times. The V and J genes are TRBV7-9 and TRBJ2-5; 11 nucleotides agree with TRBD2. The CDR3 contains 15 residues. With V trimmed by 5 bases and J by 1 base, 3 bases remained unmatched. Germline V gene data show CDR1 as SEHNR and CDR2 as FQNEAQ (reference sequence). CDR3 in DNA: TGTGCCAGCAGCCCGGGGACTAGCGGCCAAGAGACCCAGTACTTC. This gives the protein CASSPGTSGQETQYF.

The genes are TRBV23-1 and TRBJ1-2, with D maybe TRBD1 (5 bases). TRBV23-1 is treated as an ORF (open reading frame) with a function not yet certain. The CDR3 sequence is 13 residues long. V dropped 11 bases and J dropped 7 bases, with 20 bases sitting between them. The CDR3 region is CAVSADTAGGYTF. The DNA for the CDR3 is TGCGCCGTCTCGGCGGACACCGCCGGTGGCTACACCTTC.

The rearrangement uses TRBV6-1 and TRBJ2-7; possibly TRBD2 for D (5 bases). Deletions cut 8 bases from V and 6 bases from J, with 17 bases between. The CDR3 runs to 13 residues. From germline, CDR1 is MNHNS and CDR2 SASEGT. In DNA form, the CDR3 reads TGTGCCAGCCGTAAGCCCGGGGAGCCCGAGCAGTACTTC. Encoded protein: CASRKPGEPEQYF.

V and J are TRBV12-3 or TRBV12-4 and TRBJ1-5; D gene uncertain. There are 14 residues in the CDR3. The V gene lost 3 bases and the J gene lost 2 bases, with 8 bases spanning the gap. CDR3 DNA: TGTGCCAGCAGTTTTGCTGCTGGCAATCAGCCCCAGCATTTT. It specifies CASSFAAGNQPQHF.

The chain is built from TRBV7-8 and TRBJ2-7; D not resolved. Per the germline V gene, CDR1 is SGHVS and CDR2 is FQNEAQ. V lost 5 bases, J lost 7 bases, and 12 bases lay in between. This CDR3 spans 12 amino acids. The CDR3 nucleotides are TGTGCCAGCAGCCACCCCTGGGGAGAGCAGTACTTC. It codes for CASSHPWGEQYF.

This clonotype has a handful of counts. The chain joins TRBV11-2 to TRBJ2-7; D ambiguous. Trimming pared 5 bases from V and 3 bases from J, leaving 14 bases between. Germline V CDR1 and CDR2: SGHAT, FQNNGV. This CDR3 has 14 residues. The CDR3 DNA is TGTGCCAGCAGCCCCAAGACACAAATCTACGAGCAGTACTTC. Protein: CASSPKTQIYEQYF.

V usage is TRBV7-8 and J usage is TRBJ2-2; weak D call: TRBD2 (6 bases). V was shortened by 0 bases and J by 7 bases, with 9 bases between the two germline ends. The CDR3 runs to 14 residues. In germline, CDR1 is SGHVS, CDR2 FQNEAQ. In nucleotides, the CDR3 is TGTGCCAGCAGCTTAGCGCAGCGGGTCGGGGAGCTGTTTTTT. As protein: CASSLAQRVGELFF.